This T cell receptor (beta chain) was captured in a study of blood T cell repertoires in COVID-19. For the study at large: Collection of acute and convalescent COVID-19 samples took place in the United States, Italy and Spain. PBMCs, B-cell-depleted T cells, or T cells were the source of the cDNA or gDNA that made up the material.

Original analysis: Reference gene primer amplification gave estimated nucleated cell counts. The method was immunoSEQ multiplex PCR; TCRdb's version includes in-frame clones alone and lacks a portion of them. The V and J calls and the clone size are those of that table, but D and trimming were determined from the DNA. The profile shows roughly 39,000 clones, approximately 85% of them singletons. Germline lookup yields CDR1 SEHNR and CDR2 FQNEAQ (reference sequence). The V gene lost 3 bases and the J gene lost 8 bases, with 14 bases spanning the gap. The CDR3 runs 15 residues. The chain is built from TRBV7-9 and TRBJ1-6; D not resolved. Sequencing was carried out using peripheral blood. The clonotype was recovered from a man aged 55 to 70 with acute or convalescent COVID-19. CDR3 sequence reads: CASSFDGEGYSPLHF. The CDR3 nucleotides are TGTGCCAGCAGCTTTGACGGTGAGGGTTATTCACCCCTCCACTTT.